This T cell receptor beta chain emerged from a study of blood T cell repertoires in COVID-19 (dated by TCRdb to between 2020 and 2021). Study-wide context: Samples from collaborators originated in the United States, Italy and Spain and spanned both the acute and convalescent phases of COVID-19. The prospective study material was composed of cDNA or gDNA derived from T cells, B-cell-depleted T cells, or PBMCs. The dataset comprised deeply sampled blood TCRbeta repertoires from subjects exposed to, actively infected with, or recovered from COVID-19. The repertoires were released in a freely available public database intended as a resource for research on the immune response to SARS-CoV-2. The samples were drawn from the first 160 participants of the ongoing ImmuneRACE study and from some 1,300 subjects provided by 6 global collaborators. A de-identified subject ID, COVID-19 status, age in years and sex were almost always included in the sample metadata. Where HLA class I and class II types were available, the types were taken from metadata supplied by the sample provider, not from assay-based typing. The research as a whole found: Clinical and demographic metadata were provided uncurated, with the amount varying by source and participant.

A second Seattle source provided samples from volunteer blood donors who had recovered from COVID-19. Each collaborating institution followed its own protocols to collect whole blood in K2EDTA tubes. Collaborator samples were shipped for TCRbeta analysis as frozen whole blood, isolated PBMCs, or DNA extracted from either sample type. TCRbeta CDR3 regions were amplified from genomic DNA using the immunoSEQ Assay, a bias-controlled multiplex PCR. Concerning the study's data processing: Within the assay, amplification of reference gene primers was used to estimate how many nucleated cells each sample contained. Sequence reads were collapsed and filtered to measure the absolute abundance of every unique TCRbeta CDR3 rearrangement. For each sample, productive Simpson clonality was calculated as the square root of Simpson's diversity index across productive rearrangements. TCRdb retrieved this table from immuneACCESS and kept in-frame rearrangements only. Not all clones are present; in checked studies, unresolved V genes account for under half, and no reason is known for the remainder. V, J and clone size are those of that table, while D and trimming were read from the DNA. The sample table records approximately 200,000 clones; approximately 87% of these occur just once. The ten most abundant clones make up 6.2% of the sample.

The CDR3 holds 14 amino acids from the cysteine to the phenylalanine. The sequence is cut down to CDR3 DNA, 42 bases in frame from base 1. The germline V gene provides CDR1 SGHRS and CDR2 YFSETQ. Between the V and J ends, shortened by 4 bases and 4 bases respectively, the junction contains 14 bases. Comment on this clone: Its antigen is still unknown. Qualities for individual bases were not recorded, and no much larger clone is one base off.

This TCR was sampled from a man between 60 and 75 years old who had recovered from COVID-19. Sample: peripheral blood. This sequence uses TRBV5-1 and TRBJ1-1, with a tentative D gene TRBD1 over 6 matching bases. The nucleotide sequence is TGCGCCAGCAGCACAAAGCAGGGGACCACTGAAGCTTTCTTT. It codes for CASSTKQGTTEAFF.